The 11 T cell receptor beta chains below were found in one sample sequenced in a study of blood T cell repertoires in COVID-19. The method was immunoSEQ multiplex PCR; TCRdb's version includes in-frame clones alone and lacks a portion of them. In the table there are some 62,000 clones, about 90% of which are singletons. Specimen: peripheral blood. These receptors were collected from a human donor in a cohort sampled during active COVID-19.

This chain connects TRBV28 to TRBJ2-2, with TRBD1 as a possible D gene (6 bases). The CDR3 length is 15 residues. V was shortened by 4 bases and J by 1 base, with 10 bases between the two germline ends. Germline V gene lookup returns CDR1 MDHEN and CDR2 SYDVKM. CDR3 sequence: CASSSPGQNTGELFF. The CDR3 bases are TGTGCCAGCAGTTCCCCGGGACAGAACACCGGGGAGCTGTTTTTT.

This chain links TRBV18 with TRBJ2-7; TRBD1 matches 7 bases. CDR1 and CDR2 (germline): KGHSH, LQKENI. The CDR3 runs 13 residues. With 4 bases clipped from V and 4 bases from J, the junction kept 4 bases outside the gene matches. The CDR3 DNA reads as TGTGCCAGCTCACTTGGGACAGCATACGAGCAGTACTTC. It specifies CASSLGTAYEQYF.

CDR3 region: CASSPWDGGGPSGNTIYF. The CDR3 nucleotides are TGTGCCAGCTCACCTTGGGACGGGGGTGGCCCGTCTGGAAACACCATATATTTT. The chain employs TRBV18 and TRBJ1-3; possibly TRBD1 for D (5 bases). Trimming stripped 3 bases from V and 1 base from J, with 19 bases between. The CDR3 spans 18 residues. The V gene's germline CDR1 is KGHSH and CDR2 LQKENI.

This chain uses TRBV24-1 with TRBJ2-3; 16 nucleotides line up with TRBD2. The germline V gene has CDR1 KGHDR and CDR2 SFDVKD. V was clipped by 6 bases and J by 4 bases; unmatched bases: 3. The CDR3 totals 16 residues. Here the CDR3 reads CATSPGTSGGADTQYF. In nucleotides, the CDR3 is TGTGCCACCAGTCCTGGGACTAGCGGGGGGGCAGATACGCAGTATTTT.

The rearrangement uses TRBV18 and TRBJ2-1; TRBD2 might be the D (6 bases). Germline CDR1 reads KGHSH; CDR2 reads LQKENI. CDR3 size: 16 residues. The V end was cut by 0 bases, the J end by 0 bases, with 9 bases between. CDR3 DNA: TGTGCCAGCTCACCACCTAGCGGAGGCTCCTACAATGAGCAGTTCTTC. Translated: CASSPPSGGSYNEQFF.

V is TRBV6-5 and J is TRBJ2-2; D may be TRBD2 (6 bases). Trimming removed 0 bases at V and 4 bases at J, with 12 bases between. The CDR3 covers 16 residues. The germline V gene encodes CDR1 MNHEY and CDR2 SVGAGI. CDR3: CASSYSTGGRTGELFF. DNA of the CDR3: TGTGCCAGCAGTTACTCGACTGGAGGGCGCACCGGGGAGCTGTTTTTT.

The table lists this clone with a count of one. This sequence joins TRBV3-1 (or the pseudogene TRBV3-2) and TRBJ2-7; D unresolved. The CDR3 covers 13 residues. V lost 0 bases and J 2 bases, leaving 5 bases between the germline ends. The germline CDR1 and CDR2 sequences are LGHDT and YNNKEL (reference sequence). In DNA, the CDR3 is TGTGCCAGCAGCCAAGATGCTACCTACGAGCAGTACTTC. Protein product: CASSQDATYEQYF.

The chain has TRBV19 and TRBJ1-3, with 7 bases matching TRBD1. V dropped 3 bases and J dropped 4; count of bases not matched to a gene: 3. The CDR3 extends over 14 amino acids. Looked up from germline, CDR1 is LNHDA and CDR2 is SQIVND (reference sequence). CDR3 amino acids: CASSMGQMGNTIYF. The CDR3 bases are TGTGCCAGTAGTATGGGACAGATGGGAAACACCATATATTTT. Full variable domain (missing parts from reference TRBV19 and TRBJ1-3): DGGITQSPKYLFRKEGQNVTLSCEQNLNHDAMYWYRQDPGQGLRLIYYSQIVNDFQKGDIAEGYSVSREKKESFPLTVTSAQKNPTAFYLCASSMGQMGNTIYFGEGSWLTVV.

The chain uses TRBV28 and TRBJ1-2; 8 bases agree with TRBD1. The CDR3 spans 12 residues. CDR1 and CDR2 (germline): MDHEN, SYDVKM. Germline trimming cut 4 bases from V and 6 bases from J; bases unmatched to any gene: 1. The CDR3 sequence: CASSSQGDGYTF. The CDR3, as DNA: TGTGCCAGCAGTTCACAGGGGGATGGCTACACCTTC.

This chain uses TRBV3-1 (or the pseudogene TRBV3-2) with TRBJ2-2; TRBD2 is a possible D gene (5 bases). Germline lookup yields CDR1 LGHDT and CDR2 YNNKEL (reference sequence). The CDR3 runs to 15 residues. The V gene lost 1 base and the J gene lost 6 bases, with 12 bases spanning the gap. CDR3 in amino acids: CASSQGLATAGELFF. As DNA, the CDR3 is TGTGCCAGCAGCCAAGGGCTAGCTACGGCCGGGGAGCTGTTTTTT.

The chain joins TRBV5-1 to TRBJ2-4, with TRBD2 matching over 8 bases. The V and J ends lost 7 bases and 2 bases, in that order; junction bases with no gene match: 14. Germline-derived CDR1 and CDR2 are SGHRS and YFSETQ. The CDR3 covers 17 residues. The CDR3 is CASSSAGETFSKNIQYF. CDR3 nucleotides: TGCGCCAGCTCTTCAGCGGGAGAGACGTTTTCCAAAAACATTCAGTACTTC.